This T cell receptor beta chain comes out of a study of T cells in localized non-small cell lung cancer (dated by TCRdb to the early 2020s). For the study in its entirety: The study analyzed T cell repertoires of 200 to 250 early-stage NSCLC patients, comparing tumors and uninvolved tumor-adjacent lungs. All 240 or so NSCLC patients in the cohort were treatment-naive and had localized lung tumors that were resected. Of the NSCLC patients, roughly 130 were male and around 99 were female, and the mean age was approximately 69 years. Study-level results and caveats: Longer overall survival was associated with higher blood T cell density, whereas shorter survival was associated with higher adjacent-lung clonality. Because the study design was exploratory, TCR variables were selected using unadjusted p-values without false-discovery rate correction. Because multi-region tumor sequencing was not performed, intratumor heterogeneity could not be ruled out. Uninvolved tumor-adjacent lung showed the highest T cell clonality, higher than tumor, which suggests more focused antigenic responses in the uninvolved tumor-adjacent lung. A median of roughly 60 of the top 100 tumor clones were detected in paired uninvolved adjacent lung, and under 30 of these tumor clones were also found among the top 100 clones of the paired uninvolved adjacent lung.

As concerns this clone: Its cognate antigen has yet to be identified. The sample holds no much larger clone one base away, and base qualities are not on file.

CDR3 length: 15 amino acids, cysteine to phenylalanine. Only the CDR3 DNA is retained, 45 bases long and in frame from the first base. For CDR1 and CDR2, the germline V gene lists SGHRS and YFSETQ. TCR beta CDR3 regions were sequenced from DNA using the immunoSEQ Assay. As for the authors' bioinformatics: To compute T cell density, TCR beta template counts were normalized to usable DNA, which was estimated by amplifying housekeeping genes. The preseqR package was used to estimate richness by extrapolating to 400,000 templates for PBMC samples and to 120,000 templates for tissue samples. Clonality was taken to be one minus Pielou's evenness. To identify tissue-enriched TCRs, differential abundance testing was run on productive amino-acid clonotypes with a minimum total count of 5 and an alpha of 0.1. Repertoire overlap between compartments was quantified with the Jaccard Index and Morisita Overlap Index. GLIPH clustered TCR beta CDR3s with public tetramer-defined viral CDR3s; viral motifs required at least three viral sequences plus V-gene enrichment. TCRdb provides this immuneACCESS table in a form limited to in-frame rearrangements. Some clones are lacking; in checked studies, under half of them reflect an unresolved V gene, and why the rest are absent is not known. The D gene and trimming were derived from the DNA, and the V and J assignments and clone size from that table. This sample comprises approximately 47,000 clones, around 86% of them detected only once. The ten largest make up roughly 2.5% of the sample.

At diagnosis, peripheral blood, uninvolved tumor-adjacent lung and tumor were collected and were preserved as a mix of fresh-frozen and FFPE material. For TCR repertoire profiling, blood samples were analyzed in the form of peripheral blood mononuclear cells. The source is a man aged 35 to 69 with stage II lung adenocarcinoma. The chain couples TRBV5-1 to TRBJ1-2; 8 middle bases align to TRBD1. This sample comprised PBMCs, obtained before any cancer treatment. The nucleotide sequence reads TGCGCGAGCGCAGGGGGCAAGGGCCCTAACTATGGCTACACCTTC. Translated, this is CASAGGKGPNYGYTF.